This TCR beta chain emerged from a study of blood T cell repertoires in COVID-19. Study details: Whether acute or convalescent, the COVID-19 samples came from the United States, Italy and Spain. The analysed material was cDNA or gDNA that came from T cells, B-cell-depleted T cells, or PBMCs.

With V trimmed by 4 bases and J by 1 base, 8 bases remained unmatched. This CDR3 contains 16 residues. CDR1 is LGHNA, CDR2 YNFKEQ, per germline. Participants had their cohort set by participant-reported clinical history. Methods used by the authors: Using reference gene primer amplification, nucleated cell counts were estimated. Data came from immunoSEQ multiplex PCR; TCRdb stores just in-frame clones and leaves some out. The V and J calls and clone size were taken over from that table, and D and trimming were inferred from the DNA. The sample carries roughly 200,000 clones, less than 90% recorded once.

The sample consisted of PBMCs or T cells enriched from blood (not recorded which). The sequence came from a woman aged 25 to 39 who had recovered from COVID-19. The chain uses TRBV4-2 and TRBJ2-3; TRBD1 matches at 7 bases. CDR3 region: CASSPRTGDGTDTQYF. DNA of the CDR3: TGTGCCAGCAGCCCTCGGACAGGAGACGGCACAGATACGCAGTATTTT.